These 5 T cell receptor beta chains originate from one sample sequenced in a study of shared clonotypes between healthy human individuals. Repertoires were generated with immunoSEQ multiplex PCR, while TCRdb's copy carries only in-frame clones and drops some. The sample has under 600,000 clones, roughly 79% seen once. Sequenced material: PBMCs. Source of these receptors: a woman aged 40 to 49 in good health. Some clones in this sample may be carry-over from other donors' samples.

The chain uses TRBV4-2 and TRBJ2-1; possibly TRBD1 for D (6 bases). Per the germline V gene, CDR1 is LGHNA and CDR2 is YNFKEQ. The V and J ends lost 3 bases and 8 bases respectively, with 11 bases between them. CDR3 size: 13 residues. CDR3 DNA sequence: TGTGCCAGCAGCCAGGCCAGGGGATATGAGCAGTTCTTC. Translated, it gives CASSQARGYEQFF.

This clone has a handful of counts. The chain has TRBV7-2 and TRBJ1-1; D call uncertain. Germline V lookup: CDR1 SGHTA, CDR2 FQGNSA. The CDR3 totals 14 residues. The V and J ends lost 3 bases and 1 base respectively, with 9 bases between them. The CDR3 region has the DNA TGTGCCAGCAGCTTTATGCAGGCGAACACTGAAGCTTTCTTT. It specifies CASSFMQANTEAFF.

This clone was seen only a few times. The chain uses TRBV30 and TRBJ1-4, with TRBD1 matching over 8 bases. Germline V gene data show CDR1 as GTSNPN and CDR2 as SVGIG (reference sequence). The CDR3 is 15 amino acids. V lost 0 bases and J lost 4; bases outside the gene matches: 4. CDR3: CAWSVLTGVNEKLFF. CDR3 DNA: TGTGCCTGGAGTGTACTGACAGGGGTTAATGAAAAACTGTTTTTT.

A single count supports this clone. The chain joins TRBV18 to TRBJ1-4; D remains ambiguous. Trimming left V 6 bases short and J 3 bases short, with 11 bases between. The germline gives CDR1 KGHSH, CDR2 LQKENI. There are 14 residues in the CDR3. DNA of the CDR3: TGTGCCAGCTCCCGCAGTACCCCTAATGAAAAACTGTTTTTT. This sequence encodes CASSRSTPNEKLFF.

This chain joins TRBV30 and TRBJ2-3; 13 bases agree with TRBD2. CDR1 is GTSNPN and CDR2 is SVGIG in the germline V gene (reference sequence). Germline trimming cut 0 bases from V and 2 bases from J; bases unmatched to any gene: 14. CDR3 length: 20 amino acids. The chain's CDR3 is CAWSVLTSGRPYLPTDTQYF. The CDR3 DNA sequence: TGTGCCTGGAGTGTACTGACTAGCGGGAGGCCGTATTTACCCACAGATACGCAGTATTTT.